What follows describes a single TCR beta chain. The target antigen is unknown. TCRdb independently ran MiXCR on the RACE reads; one entry per CDR3 protein. The profile covers 300,000 to 400,000 distinct CDR3 sequences, with 4.5% to 5.5% appearing a single time and 2% to 3% taken by the ten largest. This record belongs to a study of human T cells and chemical hapten exposure. Study-wide background: The study enrolled mostly female patients with alopecia areata, totalis or universalis. General observations from the study: DPC sensitization did not alter TCRs above 1 in 1000 frequency.

CDR1 is SGHDT, CDR2 YYEEEE, per germline. This CDR3 contains 14 residues. Trimming removed 4 bases from V and 3 bases from J, with 11 bases in between. Specified time point: pre-sensitization, week 0. As to treatment: therapeutic diphenylcyclopropenone sensitization with weekly scalp DPC. Suited to DPC and affected by alopecia, the donors ranged from 18 to 70 years old. This TCR was recovered from a woman between 50 and 59 years old with alopecia areata. Some clones in this sample may be carry-over from other donors' samples. Sample: whole blood, taken in connection with sensitization to the hapten diphenylcyclopropenone (DPC). This chain connects TRBV5-6 to TRBJ2-1; the D is unclear. The CDR3 coding sequence is TGTGCCAGCAGCGCCGGTGACCTCTACAATGAGCAGTTCTTC. The encoded protein is CASSAGDLYNEQFF.